One and the same sample provided the 24 T cell receptor beta chains below, sequenced in a study of blood T cell repertoires in COVID-19. This table comes from immunoSEQ multiplex PCR, and its TCRdb copy is limited to in-frame clones, with some not included. Among about 130,000 clones listed, 88% were seen once. Sequenced: peripheral blood. These receptors all come from a woman over 75 with acute or convalescent COVID-19.

The rearrangement joins TRBV4-3 to TRBJ1-5, with TRBD1 matching over 9 bases. From germline, CDR1 is LGHNA and CDR2 YSLEER. Trimming removed 1 base from V and 2 bases from J; junction bases left unmatched: 0. This CDR3 has 15 amino acids. The CDR3 nucleotides are TGCGCCAGCAGCCAAGGGACAGGGGGCAATCAGCCCCAGCATTTT. Residues: CASSQGTGGNQPQHF.

This chain joins TRBV11-2 and TRBJ2-1; D gene unclear. CDR1 and CDR2 from the germline V gene are SGHAT and FQNNGV. The CDR3 extends over 15 amino acids. Deletions cut 1 base from V and 0 bases from J, with 7 bases between. Written as DNA, the CDR3 is TGTGCCAGCAGCTTAGCTTTAGTCTCCTACAATGAGCAGTTCTTC. Translation gives CASSLALVSYNEQFF.

The chain recombines TRBV2 with TRBJ2-5; 14 nucleotides line up with TRBD2. V was clipped by 3 bases and J by 5 bases; unmatched bases: 8. The CDR3 has 17 amino acids. The germline gives CDR1 SNHLY, CDR2 FYNNEI. This CDR3 is CASSELTSGRAGETQYF. The DNA for the CDR3 is TGTGCCAGCAGTGAGTTGACTAGCGGGAGGGCCGGGGAGACCCAGTACTTC.

The chain is built from TRBV7-3 and TRBJ2-1; perhaps TRBD2 as D (6 bases). V lost 1 base and J lost 2, with 12 bases in between. The V gene's germline CDR1 is SGHTA and CDR2 FQGTGA. This CDR3 region has 16 residues. The CDR3 sequence is CASSLSPGRPYNEQFF. DNA for the CDR3: TGTGCCAGCAGCTTAAGTCCAGGGAGGCCCTACAATGAGCAGTTCTTC.

This chain links TRBV9 with TRBJ1-2, with D possibly being TRBD1 (6 bases). Trimming cost V 0 bases and J 4 bases, with 13 bases left between them. This CDR3 comprises 15 residues. Germline CDR1 SGDLS, CDR2 YYNGEE. The DNA for the CDR3 is TGTGCCAGCAGCGTAGATATGGGGGCTAGCTATGGCTACACCTTC. This gives the protein CASSVDMGASYGYTF.

This rearrangement joins TRBV29-1 to TRBJ1-2; 7 bases are shared with TRBD1. After removal of 3 bases from V and 6 bases from J, the junction contained 7 bases not matched to a gene. The CDR3 length is 13 residues. The germline V gene encodes CDR1 SQVTM and CDR2 ANQGSEA. The CDR3, as DNA: TGCAGCGTTGAGAACAGGGGTGATAATGGCTACACCTTC. Translation gives CSVENRGDNGYTF.

Points on this clone: Other DNA sequences in the same sample also yield this CDR3. The chain couples TRBV5-1 to TRBJ1-2; no clear D. This CDR3 is 13 amino acids long. Looked up from germline, CDR1 is SGHRS and CDR2 is YFSETQ. V was shortened by 0 bases and J by 3 bases, with 6 bases between the two germline ends. As DNA, the CDR3 is TGCGCCAGCAGCTTGGACCCGGACTATGGCTACACCTTC. Translated, it gives CASSLDPDYGYTF.

This chain connects TRBV13 to TRBJ1-6, with D possibly matching TRBD1 (5 bases). The CDR3 contains 13 residues. Germline CDR1 reads PRHDT; CDR2 reads FYEKMQ (reference sequence). V lost 5 bases and J 10 bases, leaving 12 bases between the germline ends. The CDR3 region has the DNA TGTGCCAGCAGCACGACAGTTGGCTCACCCCTCCACTTT. Amino acids: CASSTTVGSPLHF.

The gene calls are TRBV5-6 and TRBJ2-3; 13 nucleotides align to TRBD2. The germline V gene has CDR1 SGHDT and CDR2 YYEEEE. With V trimmed by 4 bases and J by 8 bases, 10 bases remained unmatched. This CDR3 region has 16 residues. The CDR3 coding sequence is TGTGCCAGCAGCCCCCAGACTAGCGGGAGGTTGGGTACGCAGTATTTT. Amino acids: CASSPQTSGRLGTQYF.

The gene calls are TRBV5-1 and TRBJ2-7, with TRBD1 identical over 8 bases. The CDR3 is 15 residues long. The trim removed 4 bases at V and 5 bases at J, leaving 11 bases unmatched. Germline values: CDR1 SGHRS, CDR2 YFSETQ. The CDR3, as DNA: TGCGCCAGCAGCGGAAAAACAGGGGGTAACGACGAGCAGTACTTC. It codes for CASSGKTGGNDEQYF. The full variable domain, its missing parts supplied by reference TRBV5-1 and TRBJ2-7, is KAGVTQTPRYLIKTRGQQVTLSCSPISGHRSVSWYQQTPGQGLQFLFEYFSETQRNKGNFPGRFSGRQFSNSRSEMNVSTLELGDSALYLCASSGKTGGNDEQYFGPGTRLTVT.

In this sample, this clone turned up a few times. This rearrangement joins TRBV19 to TRBJ1-3, with D possibly matching TRBD1 (6 bases). The CDR3 is 14 residues long. The V end lost 5 bases, the J end lost 4 bases, and 12 bases lay between the germline ends. The V gene's germline CDR1 is LNHDA and CDR2 SQIVND (reference sequence). This CDR3 is CASSPTGYGNTIYF. CDR3 bases: TGTGCCAGTAGTCCGACAGGATACGGAAACACCATATATTTT.

This chain joins TRBV5-1 and TRBJ2-5, with D perhaps TRBD1 (5 bases). V was clipped by 4 bases and J by 5 bases, with 18 bases between them. The CDR3 runs 15 residues. Germline CDR1 SGHRS, CDR2 YFSETQ. CDR3 region: CASSKDIPRSETQYF. CDR3 bases: TGCGCCAGCAGCAAGGACATCCCTCGGTCGGAGACCCAGTACTTC.

This clone was seen once. One junction end disagrees with the germline gene, perhaps due to a read error. The V call is TRBV7-7, the J call TRBJ2-5; 9 bases fit TRBD2. The CDR3 loop spans 16 amino acids. The germline V gene encodes CDR1 SSHAT and CDR2 FNYEAQ (reference sequence). The CDR3: CASSPSGDPYWKTQYF. The DNA for the CDR3 is TGTGCTAGCAGCCCTAGCGGGGACCCCTATTGGAAGACCCAGTACTTC.

The chain employs TRBV3-1 (or the pseudogene TRBV3-2) and TRBJ2-3; 10 bases line up with TRBD2. The CDR3 extends over 14 amino acids. The V and J ends lost 4 bases and 5 bases, in that order; junction bases with no gene match: 3. Germline CDR1 LGHDT, CDR2 YNNKEL (reference sequence). CDR3 coding DNA: TGTGCCAGCAGCCTAGCGGGAGGAATAGATACGCAGTATTTT. It specifies CASSLAGGIDTQYF.

This chain joins TRBV28 and TRBJ2-7; D unclear. Per germline, CDR1 MDHEN and CDR2 SYDVKM. The ends were cut back, 6 bases at V and 0 bases at J, with 12 bases in the middle. This CDR3 is built from 14 residues. In DNA, the CDR3 is TGTGCCAGCAGACACCCGTATAACTCCTACGAGCAGTACTTC. It translates to CASRHPYNSYEQYF.

J is TRBJ2-2 and V is TRBV7-2, with a tentative D call TRBD1 (6 bases). The CDR3 runs 16 residues. Per the germline V gene, CDR1 is SGHTA and CDR2 is FQGNSA. V lost 0 bases and J lost 0, with 8 bases in between. The CDR3 DNA follows: TGTGCCAGCAGCTTAGCGACAGGCCCGAACACCGGGGAGCTGTTTTTT. Encoded protein: CASSLATGPNTGELFF. Full variable domain (outside the CDR3, taken from reference TRBV7-2 and TRBJ2-2): GAGVSQSPSNKVTEKGKDVELRCDPISGHTALYWYRQSLGQGLEFLIYFQGNSAPDKSGLPSDRFSAERTGGSVSTLTIQRTQQEDSAVYLCASSLATGPNTGELFFGEGSRLTVL.

The chain links TRBV4-3 to TRBJ2-5; TRBD1 agrees at 8 bases. Looked up from germline, CDR1 is LGHNA and CDR2 is YSLEER. V was clipped by 1 base and J by 4 bases; unmatched bases: 5. CDR3 length: 15 residues. CDR3 coding DNA: TGCGCCAGCAGCCAAGGATCAGGGGGCGTAGAGACCCAGTACTTC. It yields the protein CASSQGSGGVETQYF.

This chain connects TRBV7-2 to TRBJ1-5; D is perhaps TRBD1 (5 bases). The CDR3 has 14 residues. In germline, CDR1 is SGHTA, CDR2 FQGNSA. Trimming cost V 3 bases and J 4 bases, with 10 bases left between them. As DNA, the CDR3 is TGTGCCAGCAGCTTCAGGGATGGGAATCAGCCCCAGCATTTT. Translating gives CASSFRDGNQPQHF.

The V gene is TRBV2, the J gene TRBJ2-5, with D hard to call. Per the germline V gene, CDR1 is SNHLY and CDR2 is FYNNEI. V lost 4 bases and J 2 bases, leaving 5 bases between the germline ends. The CDR3 is 12 amino acids. This chain's CDR3 is CASSGSQETQYF. CDR3 nucleotides: TGTGCCAGCAGTGGCAGTCAAGAGACCCAGTACTTC.

This clone occurred once. This chain connects TRBV19 to TRBJ2-1; TRBD1 is a possible D gene (5 bases). CDR3 size: 15 residues. In germline, CDR1 is LNHDA, CDR2 SQIVND (reference sequence). V lost 7 bases and J lost 9, with 22 bases in between. The CDR3 sequence is CASTTTYQGWGEQFF. Here the CDR3 DNA reads TGTGCCAGTACCACCACGTATCAGGGATGGGGTGAGCAGTTCTTC.

The chain joins TRBV5-1 to TRBJ1-1, with D possibly being TRBD1 (6 bases). Per germline, CDR1 SGHRS and CDR2 YFSETQ. The CDR3 has 16 residues. Trimming cost V 2 bases and J 0 bases, with 14 bases left between them. CDR3 amino acids: CASSLTTGTMNTEAFF. The CDR3 DNA sequence: TGCGCCAGCAGCTTAACTACCGGGACAATGAACACTGAAGCTTTCTTT.

In this sample, this clone turned up once. The chain has TRBV2 and TRBJ1-2; D gene uncertain. The CDR3 is 13 amino acids. Per the germline V gene, CDR1 is SNHLY and CDR2 is FYNNEI. The V and J ends lost 2 bases and 8 bases respectively, with 12 bases between them. As DNA, the CDR3 is TGTGCCAGCAGTGAACGGGGTGTTGGGGGCTACACCTTC. Protein product: CASSERGVGGYTF.

For this clone: This sample includes further DNA sequences coding for the same CDR3. The CDR3 DNA is TGTGCCAGCAGCGTAGCGGGAACTCACAATGAGCAGTTCTTC. This sequence encodes CASSVAGTHNEQFF. This chain links TRBV9 with TRBJ2-1; TRBD2 might be the D (5 bases). The germline gives CDR1 SGDLS, CDR2 YYNGEE. Between the trimmed V and J ends, which lost 0 bases and 5 bases, there was a span of 9 bases. This CDR3 is 14 amino acids long.

This clone showed up just once. The chain uses TRBV12-5 and TRBJ2-7, with 7 bases that match TRBD2. Germline V lookup: CDR1 LGHNT, CDR2 FRNRAP. V lost 6 bases and J lost 1; bases outside the gene matches: 9. The CDR3 loop spans 15 amino acids. The CDR3 region is CASGPGGGGSYEQYF. CDR3 nucleotides: TGTGCTAGTGGCCCCGGCGGGGGTGGTTCCTACGAGCAGTACTTC.